This record concerns one TCR beta chain sequence. CDR1 and CDR2 (germline): LGHDT, YNNKEL (reference sequence). Trimming removed 1 base from V and 3 bases from J; junction bases left unmatched: 2. CDR3 length: 16 residues. The data belong to a study of blood T cell repertoires in COVID-19. About the study: Acute and convalescent COVID-19 specimens originated in the United States, Italy and Spain. T cells, B-cell-depleted T cells, or PBMCs supplied cDNA or gDNA.

Authors' analysis steps: Amplification of reference gene primers provided the estimated nucleated cell counts. The assay was immunoSEQ multiplex PCR, and TCRdb's table has in-frame clones only and misses some. The DNA was the basis for D and trimming; V, J and clone size are from that table. The profile shows a few hundred thousand clones, around 89% of them singletons. The V call is TRBV3-1 (or the pseudogene TRBV3-2), the J call TRBJ2-4; 11 nucleotides match TRBD2. The receptor was derived from a man younger than 35 who had recovered from COVID-19. The sequenced sample consisted of peripheral blood. The chain's CDR3 is CASSQVAGGVKNIQYF. In DNA form, the CDR3 reads TGTGCCAGCAGCCAAGTAGCGGGAGGGGTCAAAAACATTCAGTACTTC.